This T cell receptor (beta chain) was captured by sequencing in a study of T cells in Graves' hyperthyroidism and ophthalmopathy. General study points: A model of 13 V-J features distinguished ophthalmopathy from stable hyperthyroidism.

For this clonotype: Its antigen is unknown. A junction boundary mismatches the germline segment, possibly from a read error.

What was amplified from RNA transcripts were TCR beta CDR3 regions. The TCR CDR3 was amplified in a first-round RT-PCR using the HTBI primer set. MiXCR was run by TCRdb on the multiplex PCR reads, yielding one entry per CDR3 protein. The sample carries 300,000 to 400,000 distinct CDR3 sequences, 18% recorded once. CDR3 size: 13 residues. Germline V gene sequence: CDR1 SGDLS, CDR2 YYNGEE. This chain uses TRBV9 with TRBJ1-6; D is possibly TRBD1 (6 bases). This TCR derives from a woman aged 45 to 65 with Graves' hyperthyroidism. Sequenced: blood. The CDR3 sequence is CPSSEGEGDPLHF. CDR3 sequence (DNA): TGTCCCAGCAGCGAGGGGGAGGGAGACCCCCTCCACTTT.